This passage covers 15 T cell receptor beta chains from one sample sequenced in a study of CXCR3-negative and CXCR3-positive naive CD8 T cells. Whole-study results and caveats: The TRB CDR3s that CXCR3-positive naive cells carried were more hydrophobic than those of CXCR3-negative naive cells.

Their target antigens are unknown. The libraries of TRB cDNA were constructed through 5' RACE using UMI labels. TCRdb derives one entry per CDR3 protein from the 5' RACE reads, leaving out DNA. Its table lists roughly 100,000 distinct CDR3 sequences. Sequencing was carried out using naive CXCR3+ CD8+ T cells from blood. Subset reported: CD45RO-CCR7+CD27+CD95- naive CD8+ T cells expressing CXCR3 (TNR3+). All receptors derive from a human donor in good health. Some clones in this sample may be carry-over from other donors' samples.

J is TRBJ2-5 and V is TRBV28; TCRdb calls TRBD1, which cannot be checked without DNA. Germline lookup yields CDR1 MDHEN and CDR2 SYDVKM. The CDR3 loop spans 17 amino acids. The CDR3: CASSATSQGALPGTQYF. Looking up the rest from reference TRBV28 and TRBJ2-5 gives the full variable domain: DVKVTQSSRYLVKRTGEKVFLECVQDMDHENMFWYRQDPGLGLRLIYFSYDVKMKEKGDIPEGYSVSREKKERFSLILESASTNQTSMYLCASSATSQGALPGTQYFGPGTRLLVL.

This CDR3 is CASSLRTGQTNTGELFF. This sequence joins TRBV4-2 and TRBJ2-2; without DNA, the TCRdb call of TRBD1 cannot be checked. This CDR3 has 17 residues. In germline, CDR1 is LGHNA, CDR2 YNFKEQ.

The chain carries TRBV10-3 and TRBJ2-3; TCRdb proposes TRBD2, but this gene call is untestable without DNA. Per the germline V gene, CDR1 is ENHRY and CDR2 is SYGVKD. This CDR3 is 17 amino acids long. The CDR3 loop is CAISESGASGFTDTQYF.

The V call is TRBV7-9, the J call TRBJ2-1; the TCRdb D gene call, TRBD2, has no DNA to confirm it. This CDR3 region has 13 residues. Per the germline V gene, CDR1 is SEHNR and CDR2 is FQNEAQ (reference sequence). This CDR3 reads CASSPAAGNEQFF.

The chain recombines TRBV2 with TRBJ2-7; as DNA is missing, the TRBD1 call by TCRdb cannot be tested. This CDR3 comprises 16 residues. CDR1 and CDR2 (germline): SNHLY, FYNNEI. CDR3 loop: CASNGGFAEVFREQYF.

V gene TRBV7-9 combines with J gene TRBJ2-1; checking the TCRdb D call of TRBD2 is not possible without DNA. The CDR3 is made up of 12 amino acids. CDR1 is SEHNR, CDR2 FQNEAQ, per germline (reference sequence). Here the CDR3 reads CASSPGLLEQFF.

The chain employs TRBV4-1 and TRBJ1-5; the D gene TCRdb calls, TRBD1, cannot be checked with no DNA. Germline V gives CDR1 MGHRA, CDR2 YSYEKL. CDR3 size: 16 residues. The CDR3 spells CASSQATGYSNQPQHF.

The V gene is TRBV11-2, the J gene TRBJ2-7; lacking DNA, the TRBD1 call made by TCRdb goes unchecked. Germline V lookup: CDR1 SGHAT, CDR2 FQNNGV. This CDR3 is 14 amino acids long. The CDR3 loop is CASTRGGLSYEQYF.

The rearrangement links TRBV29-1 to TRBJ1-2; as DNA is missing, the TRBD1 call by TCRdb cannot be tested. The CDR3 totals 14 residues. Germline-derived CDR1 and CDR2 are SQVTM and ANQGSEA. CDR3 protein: CSVTGGSENYGYTF. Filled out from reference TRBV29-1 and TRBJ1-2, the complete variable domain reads SAVISQKPSRDICQRGTSLTIQCQVDSQVTMMFWYRQQPGQSLTLIATANQGSEATYESGFVIDKFPISRPNLTFSTLTVSNMSPEDSSIYLCSVTGGSENYGYTFGSGTRLTVV.

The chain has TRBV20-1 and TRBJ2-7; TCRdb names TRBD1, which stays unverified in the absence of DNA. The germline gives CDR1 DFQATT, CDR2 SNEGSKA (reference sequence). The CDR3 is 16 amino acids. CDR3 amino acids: CSARDFRGSVGYEQYF.

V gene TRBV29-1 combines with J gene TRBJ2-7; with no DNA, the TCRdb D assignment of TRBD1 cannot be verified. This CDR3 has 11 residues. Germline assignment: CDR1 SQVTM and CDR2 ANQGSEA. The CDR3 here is CSVLAPYEQCF.

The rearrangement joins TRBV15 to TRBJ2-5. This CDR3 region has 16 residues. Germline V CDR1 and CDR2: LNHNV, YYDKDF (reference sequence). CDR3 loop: CATSRERHVVTETQYF.

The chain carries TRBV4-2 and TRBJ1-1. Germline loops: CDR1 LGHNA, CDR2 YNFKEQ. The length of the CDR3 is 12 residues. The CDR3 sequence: CASSQGVTEAFF.

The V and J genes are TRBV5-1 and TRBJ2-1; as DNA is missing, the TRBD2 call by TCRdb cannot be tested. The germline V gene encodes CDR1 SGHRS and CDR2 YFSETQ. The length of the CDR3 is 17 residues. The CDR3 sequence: CASSQDNVLAGYNEQFF.

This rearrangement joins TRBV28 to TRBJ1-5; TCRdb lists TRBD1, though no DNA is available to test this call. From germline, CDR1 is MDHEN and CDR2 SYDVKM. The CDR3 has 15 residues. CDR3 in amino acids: CASRYRFGRNQPQHF. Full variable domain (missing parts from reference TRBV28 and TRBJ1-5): DVKVTQSSRYLVKRTGEKVFLECVQDMDHENMFWYRQDPGLGLRLIYFSYDVKMKEKGDIPEGYSVSREKKERFSLILESASTNQTSMYLCASRYRFGRNQPQHFGDGTRLSIL.